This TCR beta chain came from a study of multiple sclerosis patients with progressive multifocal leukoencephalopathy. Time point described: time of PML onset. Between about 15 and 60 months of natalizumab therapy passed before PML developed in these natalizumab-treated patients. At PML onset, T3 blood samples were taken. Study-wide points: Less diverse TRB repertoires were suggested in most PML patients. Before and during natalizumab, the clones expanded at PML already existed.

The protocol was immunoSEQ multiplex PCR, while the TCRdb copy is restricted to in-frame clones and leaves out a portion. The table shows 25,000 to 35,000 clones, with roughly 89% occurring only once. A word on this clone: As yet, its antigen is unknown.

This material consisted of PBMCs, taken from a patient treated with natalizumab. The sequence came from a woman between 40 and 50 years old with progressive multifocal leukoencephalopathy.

The CDR3 DNA follows: TGTGCCAGCAGTTTGGGGCAGCAGGGCTACACCTTC. The encoded protein is CASSLGQQGYTF. The chain has TRBV28 and TRBJ1-2; TRBD1 might be the D (5 bases). This CDR3 has 12 residues. V lost 3 bases to trimming and J lost 8 bases, with 10 bases between them. CDR1 is MDHEN, CDR2 SYDVKM, per germline.